Shown below are 8 T cell receptor beta chains from a single sample sequenced in a study of CD8+CD57+ T cells in acquired aplastic anemia. CD8+CD57+ cell expansion had been shown by flow cytometry in patients chosen for sequencing. The use of genomic DNA as template underpinned the TCR beta VDJ and CDR3 profiling. A single record per CDR3 protein comes from TCRdb applying MiXCR to the reads. The repertoire holds 120,000 or so distinct CDR3 sequences, with over 55% as singletons. Sequenced material: sorted CD4+, CD8+, or CD8+CD57+ T cells (not recorded which) from PBMCs. The receptors originated from a human donor with aplastic anemia.

The rearrangement links TRBV2 to TRBJ2-1; TRBD1 is a possible D gene (5 bases). The V end lost 3 bases, the J end lost 10 bases, and 13 bases lay between the germline ends. There are 13 residues in the CDR3. Germline CDR1 is SNHLY and CDR2 is FYNNEI. Here the CDR3 reads CASSDRASKEQFF. The CDR3 DNA sequence: TGTGCCAGCAGTGACAGGGCTTCGAAGGAGCAGTTCTTC.

This clonotype was seen many times. The genes are TRBV10-3 and TRBJ1-2; perhaps TRBD1 as D (5 bases). CDR1 ENHRY and CDR2 SYGVKD come from the germline V gene. V gave up 2 bases and J gave up 6 bases, with 13 bases separating them. This CDR3 comprises 14 residues. The CDR3 bases are TGTGCCATCAGTGAGACGGCAGGGCAAGATGGCTACACCTTC. It specifies CAISETAGQDGYTF.

V usage is TRBV4-3 and J usage is TRBJ2-2; TRBD1 or TRBD2 may be the D gene (5 bases each). CDR1 and CDR2 (germline): LGHNA, YSLEER. V was clipped by 6 bases and J by 7 bases, with 15 bases between them. CDR3 length equals 14 residues. The CDR3 region is CASSLKARGGELFF. The CDR3 DNA reads as TGCGCCAGCAGTCTTAAGGCGAGGGGCGGGGAGCTGTTTTTT.

The gene calls are TRBV7-2 and TRBJ2-7, with 9 bases lining up with TRBD2. Trimming removed 1 base from V and 5 bases from J; junction bases left unmatched: 6. CDR3 length equals 15 residues. Germline lookup yields CDR1 SGHTA and CDR2 FQGNSA. In nucleotides, the CDR3 is TGTGCCAGCAGCTTAGTAAGGGGGACTAGCCACGAGCAGTACTTC. Translation: CASSLVRGTSHEQYF.

The chain uses TRBV24-1 and TRBJ2-5; D uncertain. Germline assignment: CDR1 KGHDR and CDR2 SFDVKD. V lost 0 bases and J 5 bases, leaving 0 bases between the germline ends. This CDR3 is built from 11 residues. This chain's CDR3 is CATSDLETQYF. The CDR3 DNA reads TGTGCCACCAGTGATTTGGAGACCCAGTACTTC.

This chain uses TRBV12-3 or TRBV12-4 with TRBJ2-1; 9 bases line up with TRBD2. The CDR3 loop spans 14 amino acids. Germline trimming cut 6 bases from V and 6 bases from J; bases unmatched to any gene: 6. The chain's CDR3 is CASSQRGAANEQFF. The CDR3 region has the DNA TGTGCCAGCAGCCAGCGGGGGGCCGCCAATGAGCAGTTCTTC.

The rearrangement links TRBV20-1 to TRBJ2-1, with TRBD2 as a possible D gene (6 bases). V was shortened by 6 bases and J by 8 bases, with 11 bases between the two germline ends. The CDR3 has 11 amino acids. CDR1 is DFQATT and CDR2 is SNEGSKA in the germline V gene (reference sequence). The CDR3 reads CSAPTRDEQFF. In DNA form, the CDR3 reads TGCAGTGCGCCGACTAGGGATGAGCAGTTCTTC.

CDR3 protein: CAISDSGTGMPEAFF. The CDR3 DNA reads as TGTGCCATCAGTGATTCCGGGACAGGGATGCCTGAAGCTTTCTTT. This chain uses TRBV10-3 with TRBJ1-1; 9 bases line up with TRBD1. The V gene end was trimmed by 3 bases and the J gene end by 6 bases; junction bases not matched to a gene: 8. Germline loops: CDR1 ENHRY, CDR2 SYGVKD. The CDR3 extends over 15 amino acids.